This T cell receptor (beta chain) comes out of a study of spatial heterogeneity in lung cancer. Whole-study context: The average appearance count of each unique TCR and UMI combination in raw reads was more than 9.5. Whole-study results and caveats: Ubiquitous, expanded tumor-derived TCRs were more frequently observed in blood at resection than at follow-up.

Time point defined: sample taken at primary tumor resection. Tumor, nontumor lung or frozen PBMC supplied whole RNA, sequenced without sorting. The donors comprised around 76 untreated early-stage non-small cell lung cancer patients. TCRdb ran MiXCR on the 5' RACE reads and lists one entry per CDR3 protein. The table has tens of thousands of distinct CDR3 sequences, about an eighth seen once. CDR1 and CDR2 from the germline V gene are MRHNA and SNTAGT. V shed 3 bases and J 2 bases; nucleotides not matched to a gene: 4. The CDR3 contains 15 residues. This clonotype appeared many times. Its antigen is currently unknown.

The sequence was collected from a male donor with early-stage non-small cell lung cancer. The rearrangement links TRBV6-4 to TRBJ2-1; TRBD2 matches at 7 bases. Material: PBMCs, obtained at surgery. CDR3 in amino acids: CASSDGAGAYNEQFF. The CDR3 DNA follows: TGTGCCAGCAGTGATGGTGCGGGGGCCTACAATGAGCAGTTCTTC.